The 18 T cell receptor beta chains reported below all come from one sample, sequenced in a study of T cell responses to AZD1222 COVID-19 vaccine. Produced via immunoSEQ multiplex PCR; TCRdb's table is partial and in-frame only. The data show fewer than 150,000 clones, around 88% seen once. Sequences were derived from peripheral blood, sampled on day 0 of AZD1222 vaccination. These receptors came from an adult in good health.

Here the CDR3 DNA reads TGTGCCACCAGCAGAGACCAGACAGCCTATAATTCACCCCTCCACTTT. Its translation is CATSRDQTAYNSPLHF. The rearrangement joins TRBV15 to TRBJ1-6; possible D gene TRBD1, 5 bases. The germline V gene has CDR1 LNHNV and CDR2 YYDKDF (reference sequence). Trimming removed 0 bases at V and 2 bases at J, with 8 bases between. The CDR3 is 16 residues long.

CDR3 amino acids: CASSLRNEQFF. The CDR3 bases are TGTGCCAGCAGTTTAAGAAATGAGCAGTTCTTC. The chain employs TRBV28 and TRBJ2-1; D is uncertain. V gave up 2 bases and J gave up 7 bases, with 3 bases separating them. The CDR3 runs 11 residues. CDR1 and CDR2 from the germline V gene are MDHEN and SYDVKM.

The DNA for the CDR3 is TGCGCCAGCAGCCCCTGGACAGTGAACACTGAAGCTTTCTTT. It yields the protein CASSPWTVNTEAFF. The rearrangement joins TRBV5-1 to TRBJ1-1, with D possibly being TRBD1 (6 bases). CDR3 size: 14 residues. The germline CDR1 and CDR2 sequences are SGHRS and YFSETQ. With 4 bases removed from V and 0 bases from J, the gap between germline ends came to 10 bases.

The chain is built from TRBV2 and TRBJ2-7; TRBD2 might be the D (6 bases). The V and J ends lost 3 bases and 0 bases respectively, with 6 bases between them. The CDR3 length is 13 residues. The germline V gene encodes CDR1 SNHLY and CDR2 FYNNEI. The CDR3 DNA reads as TGTGCCAGCAGTGACGGGAGCTCCTACGAGCAGTACTTC. Its translation is CASSDGSSYEQYF. Combining the CDR3 with reference TRBV2 and TRBJ2-7 gives the whole variable domain EPEVTQTPSHQVTQMGQEVILRCVPISNHLYFYWYRQILGQKVEFLVSFYNNEISEKSEIFDDQFSVERPDGSNFTLKIRSTKLEDSAMYFCASSDGSSYEQYFGPGTRLTVT.

This sequence joins TRBV7-8 and TRBJ2-7; D is unresolved. V lost 0 bases to trimming and J lost 2 bases, with 8 bases between them. Germline CDR1 and CDR2: SGHVS and FQNEAQ. CDR3 size: 14 residues. The CDR3 loop is CASSLAQVTYEQYF. CDR3 coding DNA: TGTGCCAGCAGCTTAGCGCAGGTAACCTACGAGCAGTACTTC. The full variable domain, its missing parts supplied by reference TRBV7-8 and TRBJ2-7, is GAGVSQSPRYKVAKRGQDVALRCDPISGHVSLFWYQQALGQGPEFLTYFQNEAQLDKSGLPSDRFFAERPEGSVSTLKIQRTQQEDSAVYLCASSLAQVTYEQYFGPGTRLTVT.

This clone was seen once. In DNA, the CDR3 is TGTGCCAGCAGCGTAGTCACTGGGGGGGAGGGTGGCTACACCTTC. Translated, it gives CASSVVTGGEGGYTF. The genes are TRBV9 and TRBJ1-2; D may be TRBD1 (5 bases). The CDR3 totals 15 residues. CDR1 is SGDLS and CDR2 is YYNGEE in the germline V gene. V lost 0 bases to trimming and J lost 7 bases, with 16 bases between them.

This chain connects TRBV2 to TRBJ2-1; TRBD1 or TRBD2 may be the D gene (5 bases each). Germline-derived CDR1 and CDR2 are SNHLY and FYNNEI. The CDR3 is made up of 16 amino acids. Trimming took off 2 bases at V and 9 bases at J, with 20 bases between the two ends. The CDR3 DNA reads TGTGCCAGCAGTGAATGGAGGCAGGGTAAGGTGGGTGAGCAGTTCTTC. Its translation: CASSEWRQGKVGEQFF.

The rearrangement uses TRBV30 and TRBJ1-5, with D unresolved. V was trimmed by 0 bases and J by 4 bases, leaving 7 bases between them. Germline values: CDR1 GTSNPN, CDR2 SVGIG (reference sequence). This CDR3 spans 13 amino acids. In DNA form, the CDR3 reads TGTGCCTGGAGTGTAGGTCAGAATCAGCCCCAGCATTTT. It specifies CAWSVGQNQPQHF.

The chain joins TRBV18 to TRBJ1-2; weak D call: TRBD1 (5 bases). The CDR3 is 15 amino acids. V was pared by 3 bases and J by 1 base, with 12 bases between. The germline CDR1 and CDR2 sequences are KGHSH and LQKENI. The CDR3 loop is CASSPTTENNYGYTF. DNA for the CDR3: TGTGCCAGCTCACCTACGACAGAAAATAACTATGGCTACACCTTC.

The V and J genes are TRBV7-9 and TRBJ2-1; 9 bases align to TRBD1. The CDR3 loop spans 14 amino acids. Trimming cost V 5 bases and J 7 bases; bases outside gene matches: 6. The germline CDR1 and CDR2 sequences are SEHNR and FQNEAQ (reference sequence). The CDR3 nucleotides are TGTGCCAGCAGCAACCGGGACAGGGTTAATGAGCAGTTCTTC. Protein: CASSNRDRVNEQFF.

Regarding this clone: The sample has other DNA sequences that encode this CDR3 too. The rearrangement joins TRBV20-1 to TRBJ2-7; D gene uncertain. CDR1 is DFQATT, CDR2 SNEGSKA, per germline (reference sequence). This CDR3 spans 10 amino acids. V lost 6 bases and J lost 3, with 6 bases in between. As DNA, the CDR3 is TGCAGTGCCCGGAGCTACGAGCAGTACTTC. It is translated as CSARSYEQYF.

The chain combines TRBV28 with TRBJ1-2; 8 nucleotides align to TRBD1. Looked up from germline, CDR1 is MDHEN and CDR2 is SYDVKM. The CDR3 is made up of 14 amino acids. V shed 6 bases, J shed 8 bases, and the junction held 11 bases outside the gene matches. Here the CDR3 reads CASSIRGPGTGYTF. CDR3 DNA: TGTGCCAGCAGCATCAGGGGGCCAGGGACGGGCTACACCTTC.

J is TRBJ1-2 and V is TRBV13, with D maybe TRBD1 (5 bases). The CDR3 runs 15 residues. V lost 0 bases and J 1 base, leaving 9 bases between the germline ends. In germline, CDR1 is PRHDT, CDR2 FYEKMQ (reference sequence). CDR3 in amino acids: CASSLGTENNYGYTF. Written as DNA, the CDR3 is TGTGCCAGCAGCTTAGGGACAGAGAATAACTATGGCTACACCTTC.

The chain employs TRBV7-2 and TRBJ1-2, with D perhaps matching TRBD1 (5 bases). The germline V gene encodes CDR1 SGHTA and CDR2 FQGNSA. This CDR3 is built from 13 residues. V was cut by 4 bases and J by 3 bases, with 9 bases left in between. The CDR3 region is CASSSGGDYGYTF. The CDR3 nucleotides are TGTGCCAGCAGCTCTGGGGGAGACTATGGCTACACCTTC.

The chain is built from TRBV30 and TRBJ1-3; D not resolved. The CDR3 is 13 amino acids. CDR1 and CDR2 (germline): GTSNPN, SVGIG (reference sequence). V shed 3 bases and J shed 0 bases, with 6 bases lying between them. CDR3: CAWSRSSGNTIYF. In nucleotides, the CDR3 is TGTGCCTGGAGCCGGAGCTCTGGAAACACCATATATTTT.

This clone was recorded once. This chain connects TRBV7-2 to TRBJ1-6; D call uncertain. Trimming stripped 1 base from V and 0 bases from J, with 13 bases between. Germline V gene sequence: CDR1 SGHTA, CDR2 FQGNSA. There are 18 residues in the CDR3. The CDR3 DNA follows: TGTGCCAGCAGCTTAGACTCCCCGGCGAGCTCCTATAATTCACCCCTCCACTTT. This codes for CASSLDSPASSYNSPLHF.

The V gene is TRBV7-9, the J gene TRBJ1-2, with a possible D match to TRBD1 (5 bases). CDR1 and CDR2 (germline): SEHNR, FQNEAQ (reference sequence). V lost 1 base, J lost 8 bases, and 14 bases lay in between. The CDR3 covers 14 residues. The CDR3 region is CASSLVLPGTGYTF. The CDR3 DNA reads as TGTGCCAGCAGCTTAGTTCTTCCAGGGACGGGCTACACCTTC.

The CDR3 nucleotides are TGTGCCAGCAGTGAGAGACTAGCGGGAGCAACAGATACGCAGTATTTT. Amino acids: CASSERLAGATDTQYF. This rearrangement joins TRBV6-1 to TRBJ2-3; TRBD2 agrees at 12 bases. The V gene end was trimmed by 3 bases and the J gene end by 3 bases; junction bases not matched to a gene: 4. Per the germline V gene, CDR1 is MNHNS and CDR2 is SASEGT. CDR3 length equals 16 residues.